This T cell receptor beta chain came from a study of CD8+ T cells in alopecia areata (dated by TCRdb to between 2017 and 2018). Concerning the study at large: In both human patients and the C3H/HeJ mouse model, the study applied high-throughput TCRbeta sequencing to look at T cell clonal expansion in alopecia areata. Clonality in the scalp was compared among normal scalp (n=4), patchy alopecia areata scalp (n=8), and alopecia totalis/universalis scalp (n=8). RNA was extracted with the PAXgene miRNA kit for fixed scalp, the miRNeasy kit for PBMCs, and the RNeasy kit for mouse skin. TCRbeta CDR3 regions were amplified by immunoSEQ multiplex PCR using 35 Vbeta forward and 13 Jbeta reverse primers. Human TCRbeta sequencing covered scalp tissue and sorted CD4+ and CD8+ peripheral blood T cells from patchy and totalis/universalis alopecia areata patients and healthy controls. General conclusions and limits of the study: Compared with mice, TCR sequences shared between patients were less clear, possibly partly because of HLA diversity across the patient population. Unlike mouse skin, where gammadelta T cells dominate, normal human skin contains resident alphabeta T cells that get sequenced too, which complicates analysis of the scalp TCR repertoire. Compared with normal scalp, lesional scalp had higher clonality and more expanded CD8+ clones, particularly in alopecia totalis/universalis, a pattern that suggests antigenic drive.

Lesional scalp punch biopsies and peripheral blood were obtained from alopecia areata patients. PBMCs were isolated by density centrifugation and stained for CD3, CD4 and CD8, and CD4+ and CD8+ T cells were sorted on a FACSAria. Untreated alopecia areata patients were recruited as part of a multicenter biomarker study. For five or six biomarker-study patients, blood CD8+ T cells were further sorted into NKG2D-low and NKG2D-high fractions. A note on this clone: There is no known antigen for this receptor. Per-base qualities were not stored, and no clone one base away is much larger.

Counted from cysteine to phenylalanine, this CDR3 has 14 amino acids. The read is trimmed to its CDR3 DNA, 42 bases read in frame from base 1. From the germline V gene, CDR1 is LGHNT and CDR2 is FRNRAP. V loses 6 bases of germline sequence and J loses 6 bases, and the interval between the two ends is 16 bases. Library prep was done by the immunoSEQ multiplex PCR assay. To provide template for TCR sequencing, every sample had RNA extracted and reverse transcribed into cDNA. First-strand cDNA was synthesized with SuperScript III using a 2:1 mix of oligo-dT and random hexamers. Amplification bias was assessed with a synthetic immune receptor repertoire, and residual bias was removed computationally. The original methods were these. Raw reads were preprocessed to remove errors, and CDR3 was defined according to IMGT conventions as the region from the conserved cysteine to phenylalanine. To get clonality, Shannon entropy was normalized by log2 of the number of productive unique TCRs and the result was subtracted from 1. CD4 or CD8 identity of scalp clones was inferred by cross-referencing scalp TCRbeta sequences with sorted blood CD4 and CD8 repertoires. TCRdb re-hosts the immuneACCESS table, in-frame sequences only. Its copies lack some clones; in the studies checked, an unresolved V gene accounts for under half of them, and the cause for the rest is not known. D and trimming were read from the DNA, whereas the V and J calls and clone size are those reported in that table. The sample table holds 90,000 to 130,000 clones, of which approximately 50% were seen once. The top ten constitute 20% to 30% of the sample.

The TCR originated in a human donor with alopecia areata. The sequence joins TRBV12-5 to TRBJ2-3; the best D guess is TRBD2, with 6 bases matching. Sequenced sample: NKG2D-low CD8+ T cells sorted from blood. The cell subset or site label of this sample denotes: sorted CD8+ NKG2D-low blood T cells. The base sequence is TGTGCTAGTGGGGGGACTGGGGCTGGGGATACGCAGTATTTT. It codes for CASGGTGAGDTQYF.